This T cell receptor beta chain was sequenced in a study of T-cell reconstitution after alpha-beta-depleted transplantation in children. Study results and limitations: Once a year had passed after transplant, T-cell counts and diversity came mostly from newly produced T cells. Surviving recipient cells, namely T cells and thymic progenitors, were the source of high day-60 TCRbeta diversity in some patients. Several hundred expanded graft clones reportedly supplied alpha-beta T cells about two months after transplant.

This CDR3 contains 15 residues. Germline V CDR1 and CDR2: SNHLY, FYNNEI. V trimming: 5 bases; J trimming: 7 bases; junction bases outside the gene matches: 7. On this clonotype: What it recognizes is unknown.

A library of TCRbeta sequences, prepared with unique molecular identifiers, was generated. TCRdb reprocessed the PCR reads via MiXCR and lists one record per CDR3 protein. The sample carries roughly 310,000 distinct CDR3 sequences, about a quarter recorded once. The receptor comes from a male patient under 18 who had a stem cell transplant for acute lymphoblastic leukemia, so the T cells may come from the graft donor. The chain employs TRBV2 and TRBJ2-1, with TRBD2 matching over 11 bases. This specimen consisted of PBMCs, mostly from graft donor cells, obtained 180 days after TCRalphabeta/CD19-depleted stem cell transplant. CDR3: CASSLLAGVVNEQFF. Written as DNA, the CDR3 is TGTGCCAGCAGTCTACTAGCGGGAGTAGTAAATGAGCAGTTCTTC.